The following is a TCR beta chain sequence with its context. Its antigen is as yet unknown. Assay used: immunoSEQ multiplex PCR; TCRdb lists only in-frame clones, some missing. The repertoire includes about 37,000 clones, approximately 82% of them detected once, and around 4.8% sits in the top ten. V lost 2 bases, J lost 3 bases, and 8 bases lay in between. The V gene's germline CDR1 is SGHDT and CDR2 YYEEEE. The CDR3 totals 14 residues. The sample originates from a study of CD4 T cells in relation to SARS-CoV-2 and coronaviruses. At the level of the study: Convalescent patients were 7 or 8 males and 4 females; two were Hispanic.

The rearrangement links TRBV5-6 to TRBJ1-4; the D is unclear. This receptor was identified in an adult with COVID-19. The specimen sequenced was naive CD4+ T cells from PBMCs, cultured in vitro. Subset specified: naive CD4+ T cells isolated by negative enrichment. The CDR3 DNA reads TGTGCCAGCAGCTTAGTGGGGTCTAATGAAAAACTGTTTTTT. Its translation is CASSLVGSNEKLFF.